These 5 T cell receptor beta chains were all obtained from the same sample, sequenced in a study of response to subunit inactivated influenza vaccine. MiXCR, applied by TCRdb to the RT-PCR reads, yields one record per CDR3 protein. The table records roughly 650,000 distinct CDR3 sequences, less than 15% of them present only once. The sequencing used PBMCs from blood, collected 14 days before vaccination. These TCRs come from a man aged 45-65 years who received an inactivated influenza vaccine.

In this sample, this clonotype turned up once. The chain carries TRBV4-3 and TRBJ2-5, with no clear D. CDR1 LGHNA and CDR2 YSLEER come from the germline V gene. V dropped 0 bases and J dropped 5 bases, with 13 bases sitting between them. This CDR3 is built from 15 residues. The CDR3 coding sequence is TGCGCCAGCAGCCAAGATTTCGCCGGACGGGAGACCCAGTACTTC. Translation: CASSQDFAGRETQYF.

The rearrangement joins TRBV7-9 to TRBJ2-7; 12 positions match TRBD1. CDR3 length: 17 residues. V lost 2 bases, J lost 4 bases, and 9 bases stayed unmatched. The germline gives CDR1 SEHNR, CDR2 FQNEAQ (reference sequence). CDR3 sequence reads: CASSLNSRDRGLYEQYF. In DNA form, the CDR3 reads TGTGCCAGCAGCTTAAATAGCAGGGACAGGGGGCTGTACGAGCAGTACTTC.

V usage is TRBV20-1 and J usage is TRBJ2-5, with 14 nucleotides matching TRBD2. After removal of 4 bases from V and 4 bases from J, the junction contained 5 bases not matched to a gene. Germline V gives CDR1 DFQATT, CDR2 SNEGSKA (reference sequence). CDR3 size: 15 residues. The CDR3 nucleotides are TGCAGTGCTACCCGACTAGCGGGGGGGCTAGAGACCCAGTACTTC. As protein: CSATRLAGGLETQYF.

This clonotype was seen many times. A junction end diverges from the germline sequence, so it may reflect a read error. The chain combines TRBV4-3 with TRBJ2-1, with D possibly TRBD1 on 6 matching bases. CDR1 is LGHNA and CDR2 is YSLEER in the germline V gene. The CDR3 spans 13 residues. The DNA for the CDR3 is TGTGCTAGCAGCCAGGACAGCTACAATGAGCAGTTCTTC. Its protein is CASSQDSYNEQFF.

This clonotype appeared many times. The chain links TRBV28 to TRBJ2-7; possible D gene TRBD1, 5 bases. This CDR3 contains 15 residues. Trimming shortened V by 1 base and J by 7 bases, and 17 bases separated the two germline ends. The germline V gene has CDR1 MDHEN and CDR2 SYDVKM. The CDR3 DNA is TGTGCCAGCAGTTTATCCCCTACAGGTTTACTGGAGCAGTACTTC. Residues: CASSLSPTGLLEQYF.